This T cell receptor (beta chain) originates from a study of T-cell reconstitution after alpha-beta-depleted transplantation in children. Study results and limitations: It was reported that alpha-beta T cells came from several hundred expanded graft clones (about two months after transplant). Some patients owed their high day-60 TCRbeta diversity to surviving recipient T cells and thymic progenitors.

The TCRbeta library was prepared with unique molecular identifiers. A single record per CDR3 protein comes from TCRdb applying MiXCR to the PCR reads. The sample records around 490,000 distinct CDR3 sequences, about an eighth being singletons. This clonotype has a handful of counts. Its antigen is not known. V lost 8 bases, J lost 1 base, and 9 bases lay in between. The CDR3 sequence is 13 residues long. The germline CDR1 and CDR2 sequences are MNHEY and SVGEGT. This TCR came from a female patient aged 2-15 years who had a stem cell transplant for aplastic anemia, so the T cells may come from the graft donor. Sequences were derived from PBMCs, mostly from graft donor cells, sampled 180 days after TCRalphabeta/CD19-depleted stem cell transplant. The chain combines TRBV6-2 or TRBV6-3 with TRBJ1-5; possible D gene TRBD1, 5 bases. CDR3 residues: CASQGLSNQPQHF. In nucleotides, the CDR3 is TGTGCCAGCCAGGGTCTCAGCAATCAGCCCCAGCATTTT.